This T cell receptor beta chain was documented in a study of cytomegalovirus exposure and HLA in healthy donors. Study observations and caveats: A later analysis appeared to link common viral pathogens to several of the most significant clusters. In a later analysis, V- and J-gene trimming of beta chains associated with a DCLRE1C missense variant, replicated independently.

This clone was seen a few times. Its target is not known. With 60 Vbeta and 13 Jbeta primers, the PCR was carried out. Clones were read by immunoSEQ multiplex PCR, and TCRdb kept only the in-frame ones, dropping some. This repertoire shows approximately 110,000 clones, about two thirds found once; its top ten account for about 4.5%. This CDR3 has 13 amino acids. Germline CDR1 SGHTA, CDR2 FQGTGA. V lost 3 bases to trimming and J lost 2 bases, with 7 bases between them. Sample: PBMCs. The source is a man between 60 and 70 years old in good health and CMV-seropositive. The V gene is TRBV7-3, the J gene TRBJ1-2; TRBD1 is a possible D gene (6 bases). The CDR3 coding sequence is TGTGCCAGCAGCTTTGACAGGAACTATGGCTACACCTTC. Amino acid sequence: CASSFDRNYGYTF.